This TCR beta chain was retrieved from a study of shared clonotypes between healthy human individuals. Turning to the study itself: Donor ages ranged 18 to 49 years: a couple of women, a few men. Study-level points and caveats: It was the few donors that limited the genetic and exposure-history diversity represented. Unshared clonotypes carried lower generation probabilities than those common to all four donors.

Concerning this clone itself: The antigen is undetermined.

The CDR3 extends over 15 amino acids. V was pared by 4 bases and J by 4 bases, with 6 bases of the junction left unmatched. Germline loops: CDR1 SGDLS, CDR2 YYNGEE. Here immunoSEQ multiplex PCR was the method, and the copy in TCRdb shows in-frame clones only, minus some. There are 550,000 to 850,000 clones in the sample; roughly 72% occur only once, and under 2% lies in the top ten. The study separated CD4+ cells into CD45RA+ naive and CD45RA-negative memory subsets. This sequence joins TRBV9 and TRBJ2-1; 9 bases agree with TRBD1. The sequence derives from a woman between 25 and 40 years old in good health. The specimen sequenced was memory CD4+ T cells sorted from blood. Subset denoted: CD45RA-negative fraction. CDR3 coding DNA: TGTGCCAGCAGCTGGACAGGGGCGGGGTACAATGAGCAGTTCTTC. This encodes CASSWTGAGYNEQFF.